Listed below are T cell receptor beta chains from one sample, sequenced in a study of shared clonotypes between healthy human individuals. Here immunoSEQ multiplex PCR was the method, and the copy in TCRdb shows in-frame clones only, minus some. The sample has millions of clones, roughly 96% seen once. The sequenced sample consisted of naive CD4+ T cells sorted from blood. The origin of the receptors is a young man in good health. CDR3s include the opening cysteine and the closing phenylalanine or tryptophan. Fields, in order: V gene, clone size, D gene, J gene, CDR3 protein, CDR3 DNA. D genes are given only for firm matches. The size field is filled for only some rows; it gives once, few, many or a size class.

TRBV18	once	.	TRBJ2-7	CASSGDRKYF	TGTGCCAGCTCCGGAGACAGGAAGTACTTC
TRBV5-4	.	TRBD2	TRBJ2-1	CASSLISGKEINEQFF	TGTGCCAGCAGCCTAATAAGCGGGAAGGAGATTAATGAGCAGTTCTTC
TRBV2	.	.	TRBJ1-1	CASSLEVTEAFF	TGTGCCAGCAGCCTAGAAGTTACTGAAGCTTTCTTT
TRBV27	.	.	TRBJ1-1	CASSLRENTEAFF	TGTGCCAGCAGTTTAAGGGAGAACACTGAAGCTTTCTTT
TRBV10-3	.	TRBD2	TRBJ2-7	CAISEAPSSGGSYEQYF	TGTGCCATCAGTGAGGCCCCATCTAGCGGGGGCTCCTACGAGCAGTACTTC
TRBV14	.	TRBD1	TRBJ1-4	CASSPGTAGGKLFF	TGTGCCAGCAGCCCGGGGACAGCCGGAGGAAAACTGTTTTTT
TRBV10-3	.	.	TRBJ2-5	CAISERKGGQETQYF	TGTGCCATCAGTGAGAGGAAGGGGGGACAAGAGACCCAGTACTTC
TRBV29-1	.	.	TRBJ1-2	CSVAKQGRSDGYTF	TGCAGCGTTGCAAAACAGGGCAGGAGTGATGGCTACACCTTC
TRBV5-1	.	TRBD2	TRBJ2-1	CASSSGLAGSYNEQFF	TGCGCCAGCAGCTCCGGACTAGCGGGCTCCTACAATGAGCAGTTCTTC
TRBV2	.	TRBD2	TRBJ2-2	CASRSGGANTGELFF	TGTGCCAGCAGAAGCGGGGGGGCGAACACCGGGGAGCTGTTTTTT
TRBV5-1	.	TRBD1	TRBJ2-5	CASSLGQGAKETQYF	TGCGCCAGCAGCTTAGGGCAGGGGGCGAAAGAGACCCAGTACTTC
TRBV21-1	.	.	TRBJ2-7	CASSARAWAYEQYF	TGTGCCAGCAGCGCAAGGGCCTGGGCGTACGAGCAGTACTTC
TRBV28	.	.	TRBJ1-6	CASSRRQAPSPLHF	TGTGCCAGCAGTCGACGACAGGCCCCCTCACCCCTCCACTTT
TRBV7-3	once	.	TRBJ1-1	CASSLGGMNTEAFF	TGTGCCAGCAGCCTGGGGGGCATGAACACTGAAGCTTTCTTT
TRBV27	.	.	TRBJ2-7	CASSPLGRVGEQYF	TGTGCCAGCAGCCCCTTAGGCAGGGTAGGGGAGCAGTACTTC
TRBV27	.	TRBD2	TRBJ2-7	CASSRTSGTYSYEQYF	TGTGCCAGCAGTCGGACTAGCGGGACTTACTCCTACGAGCAGTACTTC
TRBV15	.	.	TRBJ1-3	CATSRDLDARSGNTIYF	TGTGCCACCAGCAGAGATCTAGACGCACGCTCTGGAAACACCATATATTTT
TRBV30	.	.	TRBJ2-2	CAWSVLDRELFF	TGTGCCTGGAGTGTACTGGACAGGGAGCTGTTTTTT
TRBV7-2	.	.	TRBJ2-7	CALQNRASGADYEQYF	TGTGCCCTCCAAAACAGGGCGTCCGGGGCAGACTACGAGCAGTACTTC
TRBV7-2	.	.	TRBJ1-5	CASSMGRSSNQPQHF	TGTGCCAGCAGCATGGGACGGAGTAGCAATCAGCCCCAGCATTTT
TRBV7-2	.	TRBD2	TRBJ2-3	CASSNPGLAGKDTQYF	TGTGCCAGCAGCAATCCGGGACTAGCGGGAAAAGATACGCAGTATTTT
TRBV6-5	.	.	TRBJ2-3	CASSRVALSAQYF	TGTGCCAGCAGTCGGGTCGCCCTTTCCGCGCAGTATTTT
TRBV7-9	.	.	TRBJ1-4	CASSPGTALNEKLFF	TGTGCCAGCAGCCCGGGAACAGCGCTTAATGAAAAACTGTTTTTT
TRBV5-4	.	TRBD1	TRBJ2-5	CASSPTGGGETQYF	TGTGCCAGCAGCCCGACAGGGGGCGGAGAGACCCAGTACTTC
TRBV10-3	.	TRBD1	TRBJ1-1	CAISDPGPGGVTEAFF	TGTGCCATCAGTGACCCCGGGCCAGGGGGCGTCACTGAAGCTTTCTTT
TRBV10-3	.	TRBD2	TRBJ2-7	CASAGDAYEQYF	TGTGCCTCCGCGGGAGACGCGTACGAGCAGTACTTC
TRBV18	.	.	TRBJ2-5	CASSPPSGSETQYF	TGTGCCAGCTCACCTCCGTCTGGGTCAGAGACCCAGTACTTC
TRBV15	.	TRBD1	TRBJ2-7	CATSRDGQGVGEQYF	TGTGCCACCAGCAGAGATGGGCAGGGGGTGGGCGAGCAGTACTTC
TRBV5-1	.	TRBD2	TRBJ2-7	CASSRYTGTSLTSVAYEQYF	TGCGCCAGCAGCAGATACACCGGGACTAGCTTAACTTCGGTGGCCTACGAGCAGTACTTC
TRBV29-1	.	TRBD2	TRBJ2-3	CSVEGLEGADTQYF	TGCAGCGTTGAGGGACTAGAGGGTGCAGATACGCAGTATTTT
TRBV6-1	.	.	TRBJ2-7	CASSEDKYEQYF	TGTGCCAGCAGTGAGGACAAGTACGAGCAGTACTTC
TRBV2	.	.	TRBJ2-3	CASQVRDTQYF	TGTGCCAGCCAAGTCCGGGATACGCAGTATTTT
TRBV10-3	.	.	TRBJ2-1	CAISESVSLKDEQFF	TGTGCCATCAGTGAGTCGGTCTCACTAAAGGATGAGCAGTTCTTC
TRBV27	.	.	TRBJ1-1	CASRTIQAGDTEAFF	TGTGCCAGCAGAACTATACAGGCCGGGGACACTGAAGCTTTCTTT
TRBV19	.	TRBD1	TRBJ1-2	CASRLLGTGALYGYTF	TGTGCCAGTAGACTGCTTGGGACAGGTGCTCTCTATGGCTACACCTTC
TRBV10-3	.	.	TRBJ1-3	CAISERSHSGNTIYF	TGTGCCATCAGTGAGCGGTCCCACTCTGGAAACACCATATATTTT
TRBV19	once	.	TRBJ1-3	CASNGDRESGNTIYF	TGTGCCAGTAACGGGGATCGGGAATCTGGAAACACCATATATTTT
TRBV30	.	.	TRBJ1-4	CACPLGTDSNEKLFF	TGTGCCTGCCCCCTAGGCACGGATTCTAATGAAAAACTGTTTTTT
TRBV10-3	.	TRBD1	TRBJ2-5	CAISGQGKETQYF	TGTGCCATCAGTGGACAGGGGAAAGAGACCCAGTACTTC
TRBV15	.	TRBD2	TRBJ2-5	CATSTGIAGGQETQYF	TGTGCCACCAGCACTGGTATAGCGGGGGGGCAAGAGACCCAGTACTTC
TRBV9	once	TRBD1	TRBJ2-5	CASSKNPGTAVGETQYF	TGTGCCAGCAGCAAGAACCCCGGGACAGCTGTGGGGGAGACCCAGTACTTC